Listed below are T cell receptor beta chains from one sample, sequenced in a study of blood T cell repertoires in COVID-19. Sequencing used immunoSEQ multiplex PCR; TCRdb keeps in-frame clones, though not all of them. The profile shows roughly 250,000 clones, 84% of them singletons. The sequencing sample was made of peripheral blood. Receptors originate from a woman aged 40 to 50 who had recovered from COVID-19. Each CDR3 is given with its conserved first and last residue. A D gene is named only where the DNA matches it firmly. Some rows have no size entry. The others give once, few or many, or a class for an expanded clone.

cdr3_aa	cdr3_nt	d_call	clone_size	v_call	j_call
CASSLVPSPNTEAFF	TGTGCCAGCAGCTTAGTACCGAGCCCGAACACTGAAGCTTTCTTT	.	.	TRBV7-9	TRBJ1-1
CASRPRTGEAGELFF	TGTGCCAGCAGGCCTCGGACAGGGGAGGCCGGGGAGCTGTTTTTT	TRBD1	.	TRBV11-3	TRBJ2-2
CASSPSVAGGLEQYF	TGTGCCAGCAGCCCCTCCGTTGCGGGGGGCCTCGAGCAGTACTTC	TRBD2	.	TRBV7-6	TRBJ2-7
CASNPVGGGEGGYTF	TGTGCCAGCAATCCCGTAGGGGGGGGCGAAGGAGGCTACACCTTC	.	.	TRBV6-5	TRBJ1-2
CASSLLQAANEQFF	TGTGCCAGCAGCTTACTACAGGCCGCAAATGAGCAGTTCTTC	.	.	TRBV11-2	TRBJ2-1
CAWSQRAYEQYF	TGTGCCTGGAGTCAACGGGCCTACGAGCAGTACTTC	.	once	TRBV30	TRBJ2-7
CASSVLSADGELFF	TGTGCCAGCAGTGTGTTGAGTGCTGACGGGGAGCTGTTTTTT	.	.	TRBV2	TRBJ2-2
CASSNTVTGELFF	TGTGCCAGCAGTAATACAGTCACCGGGGAGCTGTTTTTT	.	.	TRBV2	TRBJ2-2
CASSLTGETQYF	TGCGCCAGCAGCTTGACGGGAGAGACCCAGTACTTC	.	.	TRBV5-1	TRBJ2-5
CASSGTSGGRETQYF	TGTGCCAGCAGTGGGACTAGCGGGGGTCGGGAGACCCAGTACTTC	TRBD2	.	TRBV2	TRBJ2-5
CASSILWAGAGNTEAFF	TGTGCCAGTAGTATACTATGGGCAGGGGCGGGTAACACTGAAGCTTTCTTT	.	.	TRBV19	TRBJ1-1
CASSAGQTYGYTF	TGTGCCAGCAGCGCGGGACAGACCTATGGCTACACCTTC	TRBD1	.	TRBV7-9	TRBJ1-2
CASSQSGGRTYEQYF	TGCGCCAGCAGCCAAAGCGGGGGGAGGACCTACGAGCAGTACTTC	TRBD2	.	TRBV4-1	TRBJ2-7
CASTPGGGEGNTEAFF	TGTGCCAGCACCCCTGGCGGGGGGGAAGGGAACACTGAAGCTTTCTTT	.	.	TRBV9	TRBJ1-1
CASSPGQGAEQPQHF	TGTGCCAGCAGTCCGGGACAGGGGGCCGAACAGCCCCAGCATTTT	TRBD1	.	TRBV28	TRBJ1-5
CASSSGDYQPQHF	TGTGCCAGCAGTTCGGGGGACTATCAGCCCCAGCATTTT	.	.	TRBV28	TRBJ1-5
CASSLENSPLHF	TGTGCCAGCAGCTTGGAGAATTCACCCCTCCACTTT	.	.	TRBV7-9	TRBJ1-6
CASSYMGQGHYEQYF	TGTGCCAGCAGTTATATGGGACAGGGGCACTACGAGCAGTACTTC	TRBD1	.	TRBV6-5	TRBJ2-7
CASSQEGAGGPGNEQFF	TGCGCCAGCAGCCAAGAGGGTGCGGGGGGGCCAGGCAATGAGCAGTTCTTC	TRBD2	few	TRBV4-1	TRBJ2-1
CASSTIRRDRNSPLHF	TGTGCCAGCAGTACGATACGCCGGGACAGAAATTCACCCCTCCACTTT	TRBD1	few	TRBV28	TRBJ1-6
CSARQGPSYEQYF	TGCAGCGCACGACAGGGGCCCTCCTACGAGCAGTACTTC	TRBD1	.	TRBV29-1	TRBJ2-7
CASSPWTGGYEQYF	TGTGCCAGCTCACCCTGGACAGGGGGCTACGAGCAGTACTTC	TRBD1	.	TRBV18	TRBJ2-7
CASSLIGYTDTQYF	TGTGCCAGCAGTTTAATCGGTTACACAGATACGCAGTATTTT	.	.	TRBV7-2	TRBJ2-3
CASSQLTSGGTYEQYF	TGTGCCAGCAGCCAACTTACTAGCGGGGGGACCTACGAGCAGTACTTC	TRBD2	.	TRBV27	TRBJ2-7
CASSLAQGSSYNEQFF	TGTGCCAGCAGCTTGGCACAGGGTAGCTCCTACAATGAGCAGTTCTTC	.	.	TRBV5-5	TRBJ2-1
CAISEGSSGGYTYEQYF	TGTGCCATCAGTGAAGGATCTAGCGGGGGGTATACCTACGAGCAGTACTTC	TRBD2	.	TRBV10-3	TRBJ2-7
CASSPGQKRNTIYF	TGTGCCAGCTCACCGGGGCAGAAGCGAAACACCATATATTTT	.	.	TRBV18	TRBJ1-3
CASSSVLGGKGYGYTF	TGTGCCAGCAGTTCGGTGCTGGGGGGGAAGGGGTATGGCTACACCTTC	.	.	TRBV28	TRBJ1-2
CASSKSGGTEAFF	TGTGCCAGCAGCAAGTCGGGGGGGACTGAAGCTTTCTTT	.	few	TRBV6-6	TRBJ1-1
CASRFRDSGNQPQHF	TGTGCCAGTAGATTCCGGGACAGCGGCAATCAGCCCCAGCATTTT	TRBD1	.	TRBV19	TRBJ1-5
CASTLRGIGDSPLHF	TGTGCCAGCACATTAAGGGGCATTGGTGATTCACCCCTCCACTTT	.	.	TRBV2	TRBJ1-6
CASSVGLAGADTQYF	TGTGCCAGCAGCGTGGGACTAGCGGGGGCAGATACGCAGTATTTT	TRBD2	.	TRBV7-8	TRBJ2-3
CATSRDGGLNTGELFF	TGTGCCACCAGCAGAGACGGGGGGCTGAACACCGGGGAGCTGTTTTTT	.	.	TRBV15	TRBJ2-2
CSVRVQETQYF	TGCAGCGTTCGGGTACAAGAGACCCAGTACTTC	.	once	TRBV29-1	TRBJ2-5
CASTASPGVQETQYF	TGTGCCAGCACCGCGTCACCGGGGGTCCAAGAGACCCAGTACTTC	.	.	TRBV9	TRBJ2-5